This is a list of T cell receptor beta chains from one sample in a study of blood T cell repertoires in COVID-19. This table comes from immunoSEQ multiplex PCR, and its TCRdb copy is limited to in-frame clones, with some not included. The sample consists of 96,000 or so clones, more than 70% of them appearing once. The sequencing sample was made of peripheral blood. The source is a woman of 80 years or more with acute or convalescent COVID-19. The conserved cysteine and the conserved F or W are not part of the CDR3 here. The D gene is left open where the match is weak. Clone size is stated in some rows and not others, as once, few, many or a class when expanded.

TRBV2	12	-	-	ASSETTRTDTQY
TRBV4-1	12	TRBD1	-	ASSQDDRGYEQY
TRBV7-2	13	-	-	ASSLVFGGGTEAF
TRBV7-8	12	-	-	ASSLGSGTGELF
TRBV2	13	TRBD1	-	ASTIGTGGTDTQY
TRBV9	15	TRBD2	-	ASSVEGLAGGPDTQY
TRBV21-1	10	-	once	ATGDYSYEQY
TRBV12-3/TRBV12-4	10	-	once	ASSPTGYGYT
TRBV28	10	-	-	ASSLRNYGYT
TRBV4-3	13	-	-	ASSLGQGPDSPLH
TRBV30	11	-	-	AWRAAGVGGYT
TRBV7-6	14	TRBD1	once	ASSLNGWGQGNTIY
TRBV18	11	-	-	ASSPPQLHGYT
TRBV4-1	12	-	-	ASSQGGLNYGYT
TRBV7-2	12	-	once	ASSLVAGNYGYT
TRBV7-6	11	-	once	ASSPDRNYGYT
TRBV27	13	TRBD1	once	ASSSLGQGRYGYT
TRBV5-1	13	-	-	ASSLGGGRQETQY
TRBV3-1/TRBV3-2	12	TRBD2	once	ASSQRTRAGELF
TRBV7-9	13	TRBD1	-	ASSLAGQPNSPLH
TRBV27	11	-	-	ASSLYQNSPLH
TRBV2	12	-	-	ASSVEGGGTEAF
TRBV2	11	TRBD1	-	ASRWTGYYGYT
TRBV19	9	-	-	ASSITGGYT
TRBV10-3	12	-	-	AISESGREDTQY
TRBV3-1/TRBV3-2	14	TRBD2	-	ASSPRTSGFYNEQF